One sample yielded the 16 T cell receptor beta chains listed below, sequenced in a study of shared T cell receptors in the human thymus. Clones were read by immunoSEQ multiplex PCR, and TCRdb kept only the in-frame ones, dropping some. The repertoire holds 650,000 to 950,000 clones, with 80% to 90% as singletons. These sequences were also reported in another study, on human thymus T cells.

Sequenced material: thymocytes. Every receptor here comes from a girl less than two years old with a congenital heart defect.

V is TRBV5-5 and J is TRBJ1-2; maybe TRBD1 (6 bases). V shed 1 base and J shed 8 bases, with 15 bases lying between them. This CDR3 comprises 14 residues. Germline loops: CDR1 SGHKS, CDR2 YYEKEE (reference sequence). In nucleotides, the CDR3 is TGTGCCAGCAGCTTGTCAGGGGCCCTGGACGGCTACACCTTC. Its translation is CASSLSGALDGYTF.

This chain links TRBV25-1 with TRBJ1-1, with D possibly TRBD1 on 5 matching bases. The V end was cut by 3 bases, the J end by 2 bases, with 13 bases between. CDR1 MGHDK and CDR2 SYGVNS come from the germline V gene. The CDR3 has 15 residues. In nucleotides, the CDR3 is TGTGCCAGCAGTGATGACGACAGATCTAACACTGAAGCTTTCTTT. Its translation: CASSDDDRSNTEAFF.

V and J are TRBV6-4 and TRBJ2-3; TRBD2 agrees at 9 bases. The CDR3 spans 15 residues. Looked up from germline, CDR1 is MRHNA and CDR2 is SNTAGT. Trimming cost V 2 bases and J 4 bases; bases outside gene matches: 4. In nucleotides, the CDR3 is TGTGCCAGCAGTGACGGCGGGGGGGCATCAGATACGCAGTATTTT. Translation: CASSDGGGASDTQYF.

J is TRBJ1-1 and V is TRBV14; 7 bases are shared with TRBD1. CDR1 is SGHDN and CDR2 is FVKESK in the germline V gene. V was clipped by 1 base and J by 4 bases; unmatched bases: 6. The CDR3 extends over 15 amino acids. Written as DNA, the CDR3 is TGTGCCAGCAGCCAAGTCTGTGACAGGGCCACTGAAGCTTTCTTT. This encodes CASSQVCDRATEAFF.

The chain employs TRBV6-1 and TRBJ1-2; 9 bases agree with TRBD1. The junction had 11 bases not matched to a gene; V was cut back by 6 bases and J by 6 bases. The germline gives CDR1 MNHNS, CDR2 SASEGT. The CDR3 has 15 amino acids. CDR3 residues: CASRADRGVKNGYTF. DNA for the CDR3: TGTGCCAGCAGAGCGGACAGGGGAGTAAAAAATGGCTACACCTTC.

V usage is TRBV7-9 and J usage is TRBJ1-6; tentatively, D is TRBD1 (5 bases). The germline V gene has CDR1 SEHNR and CDR2 FQNEAQ (reference sequence). V lost 6 bases and J 8 bases, leaving 11 bases between the germline ends. CDR3 length: 13 amino acids. In nucleotides, the CDR3 is TGTGCCAGCAGTAGGGGATTTGATTCACCCCTCCACTTT. Its translation: CASSRGFDSPLHF.

The chain is built from TRBV7-2 and TRBJ2-5; TRBD2 agrees at 8 bases. Per germline, CDR1 SGHTA and CDR2 FQGNSA. The CDR3 has 16 residues. V shed 4 bases, J shed 0 bases, and the junction held 7 bases outside the gene matches. The CDR3 sequence is CASSSPTGGYQETQYF. The CDR3 DNA reads as TGTGCCAGCAGCTCCCCAACGGGGGGGTACCAAGAGACCCAGTACTTC. Full variable domain (remainder filled in from reference TRBV7-2 and TRBJ2-5): GAGVSQSPSNKVTEKGKDVELRCDPISGHTALYWYRQSLGQGLEFLIYFQGNSAPDKSGLPSDRFSAERTGGSVSTLTIQRTQQEDSAVYLCASSSPTGGYQETQYFGPGTRLLVL.

CDR3 in amino acids: CASSLQGYWRGENEQFF. The CDR3 nucleotides read TGCGCCAGCAGCTTACAGGGATATTGGCGGGGGGAGAATGAGCAGTTCTTC. V is TRBV5-1 and J is TRBJ2-1; TRBD2 aligns across 8 bases. The length of the CDR3 is 17 residues. The V segment lost 2 bases and the J segment 7 bases; nucleotides outside the gene matches: 14. Germline V lookup: CDR1 SGHRS, CDR2 YFSETQ.

V is TRBV28 and J is TRBJ1-6; tentative D call: TRBD1 (6 bases). The CDR3 spans 16 residues. CDR1 and CDR2 from the germline V gene are MDHEN and SYDVKM. Trimming cost V 5 bases and J 5 bases, with 16 bases left between them. The CDR3 reads CASSPSPGHNNSPLHF. DNA of the CDR3: TGTGCCAGCAGTCCCTCCCCGGGACATAATAATTCACCCCTCCACTTT.

The J gene is TRBJ2-5, the V gene TRBV14; D possibly corresponds to TRBD2 (5 bases). CDR1 and CDR2 from the germline V gene are SGHDN and FVKESK. Trimming took 0 bases from V and 5 from J, leaving 22 bases between them. This CDR3 contains 18 residues. Written as DNA, the CDR3 is TGTGCCAGCAGCCAAGATGGGAGTACGGCCATTGGCGGGGAGACCCAGTACTTC. This encodes CASSQDGSTAIGGETQYF.

The chain recombines TRBV5-5 with TRBJ1-5; possibly TRBD1 for D (6 bases). V dropped 4 bases and J dropped 7 bases, with 12 bases sitting between them. CDR3 length equals 13 residues. Germline-derived CDR1 and CDR2 are SGHKS and YYEKEE (reference sequence). Here the CDR3 reads CASSHRVGQPQHF. The CDR3 DNA is TGTGCCAGCAGCCACAGGGTGGGACAGCCCCAGCATTTT.

The chain couples TRBV6-1 to TRBJ2-7; D is ambiguous. Looked up from germline, CDR1 is MNHNS and CDR2 is SASEGT. The ends were cut back, 10 bases at V and 5 bases at J, with 3 bases in the middle. This CDR3 is built from 8 residues. This CDR3 reads CATNEQYF. The CDR3, as DNA: TGTGCCACTAACGAGCAGTACTTC.

This clone was seen more than once but under ten times. The chain employs TRBV9 and TRBJ2-2; tentative D call: TRBD1 (7 bases). The CDR3 extends over 18 amino acids. Trimming took off 1 base at V and 6 bases at J, with 22 bases between the two ends. Germline CDR1 SGDLS, CDR2 YYNGEE. CDR3 sequence (DNA): TGTGCCAGCAGCGTATCAACAGGGGAGGTCCACAGGGCCGGGGAGCTGTTTTTT. Encoded protein: CASSVSTGEVHRAGELFF.

This clone occurred once. The chain is built from TRBV6-5 and TRBJ1-2; D unresolved. V gave up 9 bases and J gave up 5 bases, with 4 bases separating them. The CDR3 length is 9 residues. Germline-derived CDR1 and CDR2 are MNHEY and SVGAGI. The CDR3 sequence: CASLYGYTF. CDR3 coding DNA: TGTGCCAGTTTATATGGCTACACCTTC.

The chain combines TRBV5-1 with TRBJ2-5; 7 bases align to TRBD2. V was pared by 2 bases and J by 2 bases, with 3 bases of the junction left unmatched. Germline lookup yields CDR1 SGHRS and CDR2 YFSETQ. The CDR3 consists of 14 residues. The CDR3 is CASSLAGKQETQYF. The CDR3 bases are TGCGCCAGCAGCTTAGCGGGGAAACAAGAGACCCAGTACTTC.

The CDR3 DNA sequence: TGTGCCAGCAGCTTACCAACACCAGGGGCAGGAGTTAAAGAGACCCAGTACTTC. Protein product: CASSLPTPGAGVKETQYF. V gene TRBV5-6 combines with J gene TRBJ2-5; weak D call: TRBD1 (6 bases). V was cut by 2 bases and J by 3 bases, with 23 bases left in between. Germline CDR1 is SGHDT and CDR2 is YYEEEE. The CDR3 runs 18 residues.